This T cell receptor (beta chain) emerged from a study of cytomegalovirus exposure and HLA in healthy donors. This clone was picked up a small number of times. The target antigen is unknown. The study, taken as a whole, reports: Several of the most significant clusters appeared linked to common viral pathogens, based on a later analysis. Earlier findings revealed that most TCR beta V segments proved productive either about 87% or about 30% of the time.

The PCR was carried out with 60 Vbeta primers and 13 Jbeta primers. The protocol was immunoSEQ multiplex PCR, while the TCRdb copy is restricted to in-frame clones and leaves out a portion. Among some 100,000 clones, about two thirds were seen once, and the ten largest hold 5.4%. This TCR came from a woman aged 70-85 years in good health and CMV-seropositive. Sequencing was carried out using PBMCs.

CDR3 DNA: TGCAGCGTTCAGACAGGGGGCTCCTACGAGCAGTACTTC. Encoded protein: CSVQTGGSYEQYF. This chain uses TRBV29-1 with TRBJ2-7, with 9 bases lining up with TRBD1. The CDR3 runs 13 residues. V lost 5 bases to trimming and J lost 0 bases; unmatched junction nucleotides: 2. CDR1 SQVTM and CDR2 ANQGSEA come from the germline V gene.